This T cell receptor (beta chain) appears in the sequencing data of a study of cytomegalovirus exposure and HLA in healthy donors. Study-wide points: Later analysis identified 16,951 TCR beta sequences associated with HLA alleles, using a false discovery rate threshold of 0.05.

Researchers ran the PCR with 60 Vbeta and 13 Jbeta primers. Authors' data handling: Tens of millions of unique TCR beta chains, some 9.9 million of them shared, were counted by a later analysis. The data were produced by immunoSEQ multiplex PCR, yet TCRdb's version contains in-frame clones alone and is incomplete. V, J and clone size reflect that table, while D and trimming were determined from the DNA. The sample holds 100,000 to 150,000 clones; just over 65% are singletons and the top ten take 1.5%. The CDR3 totals 14 residues. Germline V gives CDR1 LNHDA, CDR2 SQIVND (reference sequence). Trimming removed 5 bases from V and 7 bases from J; junction bases left unmatched: 6. This clone was seen a handful of times. The antigen is not known.

The sample consisted of PBMCs. The chain employs TRBV19 and TRBJ2-2; TRBD1 aligns across 8 bases. The clonotype was recovered from a man between 18 and 35 years old in good health and CMV-seronegative. The CDR3 DNA sequence: TGTGCCAGTAGTCGCTCAGGGGGCATCGGGGAGCTGTTTTTT. The encoded protein is CASSRSGGIGELFF.